The rows below give T cell receptor beta chains drawn from one sample of a study of blood T cell repertoires in COVID-19. Some clones are missing from TCRdb's copy, which holds only in-frame ones; the method was immunoSEQ multiplex PCR. Counted here are 380,000 or so clones, more than 75% occurring once; the ten biggest clones make up 0.95% to 1%. Specimen: PBMCs or T cells enriched from blood (not recorded which). Source of these receptors: a woman aged 25 to 39 with acute COVID-19. CDR3s include the opening cysteine and the closing phenylalanine or tryptophan. A D gene is named only where the DNA matches it firmly. Clone size, where shown, is once, few, many, or a class for clones that have expanded.

J,D,V,size,CDR3,DNA
TRBJ1-1,.,TRBV7-3,.,CASSLLQDTEAFF,TGTGCCAGCAGCTTACTCCAGGACACTGAAGCTTTCTTT
TRBJ1-2,.,TRBV9,.,CASSAYNRRANYGYTF,TGTGCCAGCAGCGCCTACAACAGGAGAGCTAACTATGGCTACACCTTC
TRBJ1-2,.,TRBV7-9,once,CASSLVGLGGYTF,TGTGCCAGCAGCTTAGTGGGGCTTGGTGGCTACACCTTC
TRBJ2-7,.,TRBV9,.,CASSVDGGLTYEQYF,TGTGCCAGCAGCGTGGACGGGGGACTTACCTACGAGCAGTACTTC
TRBJ2-7,TRBD1,TRBV5-5,.,CASSLQSGQIYEQYF,TGTGCCAGCAGTCTTCAATCGGGACAGATTTACGAGCAGTACTTC
TRBJ1-6,.,TRBV7-2,.,CASRVYGVNSPLHF,TGTGCCAGCAGGGTCTACGGGGTAAATTCACCCCTCCACTTT
TRBJ1-1,.,TRBV12-1,.,CASSYSGTEAFF,TGTGCCAGCAGCTACTCGGGCACTGAAGCTTTCTTT
TRBJ1-2,.,TRBV19,.,CASTITLRGEDYGYTF,TGTGCCAGTACCATTACCTTACGTGGTGAGGACTATGGCTACACCTTC
TRBJ2-2,TRBD1,TRBV27,.,CASSPRGSNGELFF,TGTGCCAGCAGTCCCAGGGGGAGTAACGGGGAGCTGTTTTTT
TRBJ2-5,TRBD2,TRBV24-1,.,CATSDVGRGGGETQYF,TGTGCCACCAGTGATGTCGGACGGGGGGGCGGGGAGACCCAGTACTTC
TRBJ1-3,.,TRBV6-5,.,CASSDQAPRGNTIYF,TGTGCCAGCAGCGACCAGGCCCCTCGCGGAAACACCATATATTTT
TRBJ1-1,TRBD1,TRBV15,.,CATSKGAGTSNTEAFF,TGTGCCACCAGCAAGGGGGCCGGGACATCGAACACTGAAGCTTTCTTT
TRBJ1-5,.,TRBV5-3,.,CARSLFNSNQPQHF,TGTGCCAGAAGCTTGTTCAATAGCAATCAGCCCCAGCATTTT
TRBJ2-1,.,TRBV6-5,.,CASSYHTTEQFF,TGTGCCAGCAGTTATCATACTACTGAGCAGTTCTTC